A single sample is the source of the 29 T cell receptor beta chains below, sequenced in a study of memory CD4+ T cells and cytomegalovirus serostatus. Method: immunoSEQ multiplex PCR; TCRdb's copy keeps in-frame clones and lacks some. The table lists 46,000 or so clones, 78% of them singletons. The sort gate was single viable CD3+CD4+CD8-CD45RO+ cells for memory CD4+ T cells. Material for sequencing was memory CD4+ T cells from blood. These receptors were collected from an adult in good health and CMV-seronegative.

V and J are TRBV6-1 and TRBJ1-1; TRBD1 might be the D (5 bases). This CDR3 is built from 16 residues. Germline loops: CDR1 MNHNS, CDR2 SASEGT. Between the trimmed V and J ends, which lost 3 bases and 7 bases, there was a span of 21 bases. The CDR3 region has the DNA TGTGCCAGCAGTGACTTCGGGGGGGGTTTCTTTGGTGAAGCTTTCTTT. Protein: CASSDFGGGFFGEAFF.

This chain joins TRBV7-9 and TRBJ2-7; 7 nucleotides align to TRBD1. The germline V gene encodes CDR1 SEHNR and CDR2 FQNEAQ (reference sequence). CDR3 length: 13 amino acids. V was clipped by 4 bases and J by 3 bases; unmatched bases: 3. The DNA for the CDR3 is TGTGCCAGCAGCTCCGGGACAGTCTACGAGCAGTACTTC. Its protein product is CASSSGTVYEQYF.

This chain links TRBV30 with TRBJ1-5; a weak D match, TRBD1 (6 bases). CDR3 length: 13 residues. Germline V gene sequence: CDR1 GTSNPN, CDR2 SVGIG (reference sequence). V was cut by 1 base and J by 3 bases, with 7 bases left in between. The CDR3 nucleotides read TGTGCCTGGAGTGGACAGGACAATCAGCCCCAGCATTTT. Its translation is CAWSGQDNQPQHF. Based on the CDR3 plus reference TRBV30 and TRBJ1-5, the full variable domain is SQTIHQWPATLVQPVGSPLSLECTVEGTSNPNLYWYRQAAGRGLQLLFYSVGIGQISSEVPQNLSASRPQDRQFILSSKKLLLSDSGFYLCAWSGQDNQPQHFGDGTRLSIL.

V is TRBV30 and J is TRBJ1-5; unclear D gene. The V gene lost 2 bases and the J gene lost 0 bases, with 5 bases spanning the gap. Per germline, CDR1 GTSNPN and CDR2 SVGIG (reference sequence). This CDR3 comprises 13 residues. Here the CDR3 reads CAWSRSSNQPQHF. The CDR3 nucleotides read TGTGCCTGGAGTCGTAGTAGCAATCAGCCCCAGCATTTT.

This chain uses TRBV28 with TRBJ1-1; D remains ambiguous. Germline V gene lookup returns CDR1 MDHEN and CDR2 SYDVKM. The CDR3 is made up of 15 amino acids. Trimming stripped 6 bases from V and 1 base from J, with 15 bases between. The CDR3 region is CASRTLRLANTEAFF. CDR3 DNA sequence: TGTGCCAGCAGAACCTTACGTCTGGCGAACACTGAAGCTTTCTTT.

The chain joins TRBV7-2 to TRBJ1-2, with TRBD1 identical over 9 bases. The CDR3 has 15 residues. Looked up from germline, CDR1 is SGHTA and CDR2 is FQGNSA. After removal of 5 bases from V and 6 bases from J, the junction contained 10 bases not matched to a gene. CDR3 in amino acids: CASSGWDRDSHGYTF. DNA for the CDR3: TGTGCCAGCAGCGGGTGGGACAGGGATTCTCATGGCTACACCTTC.

The genes are TRBV5-6 and TRBJ2-2, with unresolved D. CDR3 size: 15 residues. Germline CDR1 SGHDT, CDR2 YYEEEE. The V end was cut by 0 bases, the J end by 3 bases, with 9 bases between. The CDR3 DNA follows: TGTGCCAGCAGCTTGGATAACCGCCACACCGGGGAGCTGTTTTTT. Encoded protein: CASSLDNRHTGELFF.

This chain uses TRBV7-3 with TRBJ1-1; D is ambiguous. V lost 4 bases to trimming and J lost 6 bases, with 12 bases between them. Germline loops: CDR1 SGHTA, CDR2 FQGTGA. The length of the CDR3 is 13 residues. The CDR3 DNA is TGTGCCAGCAGCTGGGCACCCGGCGCTGAAGCTTTCTTT. Protein product: CASSWAPGAEAFF.

V usage is TRBV27 and J usage is TRBJ1-1; 11 positions match TRBD1. This CDR3 is built from 17 residues. Per the germline V gene, CDR1 is MNHEY and CDR2 is SMNVEV (reference sequence). V shed 3 bases and J 5 bases; nucleotides not matched to a gene: 11. DNA for the CDR3: TGTGCCAGCAGTTTCTCCCCACCGGACAGGGGGCGGACTGAAGCTTTCTTT. Translating it yields CASSFSPPDRGRTEAFF.

The DNA of the CDR3 is TGTGCCAGCAGTTACCTCAGGGGAGCGAATCAGCCCCAGCATTTT. It specifies CASSYLRGANQPQHF. The chain recombines TRBV6-6 with TRBJ1-5, with a weak D call TRBD1 (6 bases). CDR1 and CDR2 (germline): MNHNY, SVGAGI (reference sequence). This CDR3 has 15 amino acids. V gave up 2 bases and J gave up 4 bases, with 12 bases separating them.

The J gene is TRBJ2-3, the V gene TRBV19, with no clear D. The length of the CDR3 is 12 residues. CDR1 LNHDA and CDR2 SQIVND come from the germline V gene (reference sequence). Trimming stripped 6 bases from V and 6 bases from J, with 10 bases between. The CDR3 loop reads CASREPVDTQYF. The DNA of the CDR3 is TGTGCCAGTAGGGAACCTGTGGATACGCAGTATTTT.

This chain uses TRBV2 with TRBJ2-7; 10 bases match TRBD1. The V segment lost 6 bases and the J segment 1 base; nucleotides outside the gene matches: 3. The CDR3 covers 14 residues. Per germline, CDR1 SNHLY and CDR2 FYNNEI. The CDR3 protein is CASRQGQGSYEQYF. The CDR3 nucleotides are TGTGCCAGCAGGCAGGGACAGGGGTCCTACGAGCAGTACTTC.

CDR3 amino acids: CASSIGTSNQPQHF. Written as DNA, the CDR3 is TGTGCCAGTAGTATCGGGACTTCGAATCAGCCCCAGCATTTT. The chain couples TRBV19 to TRBJ1-5; perhaps TRBD1 as D (5 bases). Germline V CDR1 and CDR2: LNHDA, SQIVND (reference sequence). The CDR3 totals 14 residues. The germline V and J ends were trimmed by 3 bases and 4 bases, with 10 bases remaining between them.

This clone appeared a single time. The rearrangement links TRBV19 to TRBJ1-1, with unresolved D. V was pared by 1 base and J by 0 bases, with 9 bases between. In germline, CDR1 is LNHDA, CDR2 SQIVND (reference sequence). CDR3 size: 15 residues. CDR3 DNA: TGTGCCAGTAGTATAGGAGAGGTGATGAACACTGAAGCTTTCTTT. This encodes CASSIGEVMNTEAFF.

The chain employs TRBV9 and TRBJ1-6; D is possibly TRBD1 (6 bases). V gave up 0 bases and J gave up 7 bases, with 14 bases separating them. The germline V gene encodes CDR1 SGDLS and CDR2 YYNGEE. CDR3 length: 16 amino acids. The CDR3 loop reads CASSVDPRGRNSPLHF. DNA of the CDR3: TGTGCCAGCAGCGTAGACCCCAGGGGCAGGAATTCACCCCTCCACTTT.

In this sample, this clone turned up once. The chain couples TRBV7-2 to TRBJ2-7; D may be TRBD2 (5 bases). The CDR3 contains 16 residues. V was shortened by 5 bases and J by 2 bases, with 19 bases between the two germline ends. CDR1 and CDR2 from the germline V gene are SGHTA and FQGNSA. The DNA for the CDR3 is TGTGCCAGCAGCCAAGGCCTTGGACTGACTACCTACGAGCAGTACTTC. Protein product: CASSQGLGLTTYEQYF.

A single count supports this clone. V usage is TRBV27 and J usage is TRBJ2-6; D remains unclear. The CDR3 is 15 amino acids. Deletions cut 5 bases from V and 0 bases from J, with 8 bases between. Germline lookup yields CDR1 MNHEY and CDR2 SMNVEV (reference sequence). The CDR3 DNA sequence: TGTGCCAGCAGTACCCCGAGCTCTGGGGCCAACGTCCTGACTTTC. Translated: CASSTPSSGANVLTF.

This clone was picked up a small number of times. The rearrangement joins TRBV5-1 to TRBJ1-3; D remains ambiguous. Germline CDR1 SGHRS, CDR2 YFSETQ. CDR3 length: 16 amino acids. V was shortened by 0 bases and J by 0 bases, with 10 bases between the two germline ends. The CDR3 protein is CASSLDTYHSGNTIYF. CDR3 in DNA: TGCGCCAGCAGCTTGGACACCTACCACTCTGGAAACACCATATATTTT. Full variable domain (missing parts from reference TRBV5-1 and TRBJ1-3): KAGVTQTPRYLIKTRGQQVTLSCSPISGHRSVSWYQQTPGQGLQFLFEYFSETQRNKGNFPGRFSGRQFSNSRSEMNVSTLELGDSALYLCASSLDTYHSGNTIYFGEGSWLTVV.

This chain uses TRBV5-1 with TRBJ2-3; 8 nucleotides line up with TRBD2. Germline V gives CDR1 SGHRS, CDR2 YFSETQ. The CDR3 length is 16 residues. V shed 0 bases and J 6 bases; nucleotides not matched to a gene: 9. The CDR3: CASSLAGGGPWDTQYF. In nucleotides, the CDR3 is TGCGCCAGCAGCTTGGCCGGGGGGGGGCCGTGGGATACGCAGTATTTT.

The chain combines TRBV7-8 with TRBJ2-7, with D possibly TRBD1 on 6 matching bases. Germline V lookup: CDR1 SGHVS, CDR2 FQNEAQ. V lost 5 bases to trimming and J lost 8 bases, with 13 bases between them. This CDR3 region has 12 residues. In DNA form, the CDR3 reads TGTGCCAGCAGCCCTCGGACAGACAAGCAGTACTTC. Translating gives CASSPRTDKQYF. Based on the CDR3 plus reference TRBV7-8 and TRBJ2-7, the full variable domain is GAGVSQSPRYKVAKRGQDVALRCDPISGHVSLFWYQQALGQGPEFLTYFQNEAQLDKSGLPSDRFFAERPEGSVSTLKIQRTQQEDSAVYLCASSPRTDKQYFGPGTRLTVT.

The chain carries TRBV9 and TRBJ1-2; D is undetermined. This CDR3 comprises 15 residues. V was clipped by 6 bases and J by 1 base, with 16 bases between them. The V gene's germline CDR1 is SGDLS and CDR2 YYNGEE. In nucleotides, the CDR3 is TGTGCCAGCACCACGGGCAGAGACCTTAACTATGGCTACACCTTC. This encodes CASTTGRDLNYGYTF.

The CDR3, as DNA: TGTGCCAGCAGTGCCCTCCTCGGGACCGGGGAGCTGTTTTTT. This gives the protein CASSALLGTGELFF. The rearrangement joins TRBV6-4 to TRBJ2-2, with no clear D. V was clipped by 4 bases and J by 5 bases, with 11 bases between them. Per germline, CDR1 MRHNA and CDR2 SNTAGT. There are 14 residues in the CDR3.

About this clone itself: Different DNA sequences within this sample yield the same CDR3. V gene TRBV7-3 combines with J gene TRBJ1-1; TRBD1 matches 10 bases. The trim removed 2 bases at V and 10 bases at J, leaving 1 base unmatched. The CDR3 runs 12 residues. CDR1 and CDR2 (germline): SGHTA, FQGTGA. The CDR3 spells CASSLGQGVAFF. CDR3 coding DNA: TGTGCCAGCAGCTTAGGACAGGGGGTAGCTTTCTTT.

This clone came up once. The chain combines TRBV6-6 with TRBJ2-7; D might be TRBD1 (5 bases). CDR3 length: 13 amino acids. CDR1 is MNHNY and CDR2 is SVGAGI in the germline V gene (reference sequence). Trimming left V 1 base short and J 3 bases short, with 7 bases between. In DNA, the CDR3 is TGTGCCAGCAGTTACTGGGGCCTCTACGAGCAGTACTTC. This translates into CASSYWGLYEQYF.

This clone showed up just once. The chain carries TRBV10-3 and TRBJ2-2; D gene unclear. The CDR3 contains 14 residues. V was pared by 4 bases and J by 0 bases, with 6 bases between. In germline, CDR1 is ENHRY, CDR2 SYGVKD. CDR3 bases: TGTGCCATCAGTGGGGCTACGAACACCGGGGAGCTGTTTTTT. Its protein is CAISGATNTGELFF.

This clone was picked up a small number of times. The genes are TRBV5-1 and TRBJ2-2; D may correspond to TRBD1 or TRBD2 (5 bases each). Germline values: CDR1 SGHRS, CDR2 YFSETQ. The CDR3 has 16 amino acids. V was trimmed by 4 bases and J by 6 bases, leaving 19 bases between them. The CDR3 nucleotides read TGCGCCAGCAGCCCGGGACCGGCCGGGGTGGCCGGGGAGCTGTTTTTT. It encodes CASSPGPAGVAGELFF.

This chain joins TRBV7-9 and TRBJ1-2; unclear D gene. V lost 0 bases to trimming and J lost 0 bases, with 11 bases between them. CDR1 is SEHNR, CDR2 FQNEAQ, per germline (reference sequence). The CDR3 loop spans 16 amino acids. The CDR3 reads CASSLAGNLANYGYTF. The CDR3 DNA reads as TGTGCCAGCAGCTTAGCAGGGAACTTAGCTAACTATGGCTACACCTTC.

The chain couples TRBV4-1 to TRBJ2-3; D is perhaps TRBD2 (6 bases). This CDR3 contains 15 residues. The germline V gene encodes CDR1 MGHRA and CDR2 YSYEKL. The V end was cut by 4 bases, the J end by 6 bases, with 17 bases between. CDR3 sequence: CASSLTVAEGDTQYF. Here the CDR3 DNA reads TGCGCCAGCAGCCTAACTGTAGCGGAGGGGGATACGCAGTATTTT.

The rearrangement links TRBV4-3 to TRBJ1-4; the match to TRBD1 covers 7 bases. This CDR3 has 16 amino acids. Germline CDR1 and CDR2: LGHNA and YSLEER. V dropped 4 bases and J dropped 4; count of bases not matched to a gene: 9. CDR3 coding DNA: TGCGCCAGCAGCCTAGGGGACAGTGGTGATAATGAAAAACTGTTTTTT. Its protein product is CASSLGDSGDNEKLFF.